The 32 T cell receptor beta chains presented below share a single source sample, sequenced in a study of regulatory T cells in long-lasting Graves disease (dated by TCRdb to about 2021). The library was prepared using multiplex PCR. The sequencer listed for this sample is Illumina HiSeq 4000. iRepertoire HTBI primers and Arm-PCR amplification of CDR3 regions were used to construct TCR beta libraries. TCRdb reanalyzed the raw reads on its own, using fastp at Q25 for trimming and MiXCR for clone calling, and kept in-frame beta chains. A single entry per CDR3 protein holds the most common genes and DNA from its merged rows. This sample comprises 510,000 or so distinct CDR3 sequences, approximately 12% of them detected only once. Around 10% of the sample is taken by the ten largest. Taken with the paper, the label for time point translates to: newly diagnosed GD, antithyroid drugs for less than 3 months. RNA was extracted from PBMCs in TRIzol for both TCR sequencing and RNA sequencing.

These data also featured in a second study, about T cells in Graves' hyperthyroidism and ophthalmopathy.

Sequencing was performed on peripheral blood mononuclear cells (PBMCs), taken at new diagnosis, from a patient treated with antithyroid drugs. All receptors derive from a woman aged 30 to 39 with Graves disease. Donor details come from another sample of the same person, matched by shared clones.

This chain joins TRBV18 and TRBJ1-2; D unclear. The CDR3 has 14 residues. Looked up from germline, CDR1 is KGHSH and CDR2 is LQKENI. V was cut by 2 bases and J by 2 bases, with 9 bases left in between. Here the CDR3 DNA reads TGTGCCAGCTCACCAACGTCACTCAACTATGGCTACACCTTC. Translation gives CASSPTSLNYGYTF.

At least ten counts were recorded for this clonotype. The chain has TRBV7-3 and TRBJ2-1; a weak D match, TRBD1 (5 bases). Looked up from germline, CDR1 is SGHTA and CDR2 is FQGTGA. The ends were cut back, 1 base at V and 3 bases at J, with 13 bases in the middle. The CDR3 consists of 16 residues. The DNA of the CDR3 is TGTGCCAGCAGCTTAAGAGGACATGAGTACTACAATGAGCAGTTCTTC. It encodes CASSLRGHEYYNEQFF.

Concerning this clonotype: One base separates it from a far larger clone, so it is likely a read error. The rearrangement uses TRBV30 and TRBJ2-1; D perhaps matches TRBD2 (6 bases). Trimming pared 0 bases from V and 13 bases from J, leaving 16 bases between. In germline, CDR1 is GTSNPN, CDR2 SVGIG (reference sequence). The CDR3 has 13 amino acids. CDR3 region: CAWSVRRGGTQFF. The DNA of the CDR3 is TGTGCCTGGAGTGTACGGAGGGGTGGGACCCAGTTCTTC.

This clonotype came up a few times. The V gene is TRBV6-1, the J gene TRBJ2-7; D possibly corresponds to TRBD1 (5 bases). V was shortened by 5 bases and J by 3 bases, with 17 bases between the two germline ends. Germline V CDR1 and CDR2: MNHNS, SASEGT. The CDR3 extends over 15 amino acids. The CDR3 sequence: CASSLGRKIIYEQYF. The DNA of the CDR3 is TGTGCCAGCAGTCTGGGGCGTAAAATCATCTACGAGCAGTACTTC.

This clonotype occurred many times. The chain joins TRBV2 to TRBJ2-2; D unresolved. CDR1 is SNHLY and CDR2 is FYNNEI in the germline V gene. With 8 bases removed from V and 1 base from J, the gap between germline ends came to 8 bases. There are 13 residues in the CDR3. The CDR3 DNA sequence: TGTGCCAGCGGCCGGAAGAACACCGGGGAGCTGTTTTTT. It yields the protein CASGRKNTGELFF.

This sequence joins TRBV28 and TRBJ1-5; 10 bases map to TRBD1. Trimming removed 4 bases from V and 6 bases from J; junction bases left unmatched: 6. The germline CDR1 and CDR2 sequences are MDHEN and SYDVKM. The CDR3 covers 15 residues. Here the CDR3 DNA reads TGTGCCAGCAGTTCGGACAGGGGGGTTGGTCAGCCCCAGCATTTT. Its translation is CASSSDRGVGQPQHF.

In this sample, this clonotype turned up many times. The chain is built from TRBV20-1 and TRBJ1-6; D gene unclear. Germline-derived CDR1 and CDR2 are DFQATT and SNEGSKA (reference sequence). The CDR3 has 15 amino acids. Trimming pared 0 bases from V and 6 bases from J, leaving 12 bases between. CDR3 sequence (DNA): TGCAGTGCTAGAGATTCGGTCACTTTTAATTCACCCCTCCACTTT. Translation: CSARDSVTFNSPLHF.

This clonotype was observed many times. CDR3 sequence reads: CASSRSRQGFGETEAFF. CDR3 sequence (DNA): TGTGCCAGCTCACGATCACGACAGGGGTTTGGAGAAACTGAAGCTTTCTTT. This rearrangement joins TRBV18 to TRBJ1-1, with TRBD1 matching 8 bases. The germline V gene has CDR1 KGHSH and CDR2 LQKENI. The V gene end was trimmed by 4 bases and the J gene end by 5 bases; junction bases not matched to a gene: 15. This CDR3 contains 17 residues.

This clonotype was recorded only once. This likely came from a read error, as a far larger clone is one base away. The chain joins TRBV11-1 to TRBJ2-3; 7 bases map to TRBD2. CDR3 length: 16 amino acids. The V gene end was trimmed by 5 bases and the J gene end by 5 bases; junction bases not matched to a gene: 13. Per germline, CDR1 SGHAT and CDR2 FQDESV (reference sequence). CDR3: CASSPRASGPQDTQYF. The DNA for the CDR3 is TGTGCCAGCAGCCCTAGGGCTAGCGGACCCCAAGATACGCAGTATTTT.

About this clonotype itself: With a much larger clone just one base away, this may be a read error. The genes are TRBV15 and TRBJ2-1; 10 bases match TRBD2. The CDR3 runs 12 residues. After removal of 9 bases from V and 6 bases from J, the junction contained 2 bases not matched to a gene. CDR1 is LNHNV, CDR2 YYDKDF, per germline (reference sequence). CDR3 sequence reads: CATRTSGNEQFF. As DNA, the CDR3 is TGTGCCACTCGGACTAGCGGCAATGAGCAGTTCTTC.

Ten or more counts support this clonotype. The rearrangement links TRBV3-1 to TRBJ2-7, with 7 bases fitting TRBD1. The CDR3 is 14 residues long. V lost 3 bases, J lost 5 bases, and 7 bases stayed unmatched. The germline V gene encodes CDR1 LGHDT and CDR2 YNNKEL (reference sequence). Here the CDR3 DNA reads TGTGCCAGCAGCCATAAAGACAGGGTGGACGAGCAGTACTTC. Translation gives CASSHKDRVDEQYF.

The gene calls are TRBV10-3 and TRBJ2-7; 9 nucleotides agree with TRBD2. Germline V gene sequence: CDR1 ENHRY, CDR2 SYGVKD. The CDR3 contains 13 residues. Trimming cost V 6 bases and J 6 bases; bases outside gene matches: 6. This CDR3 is CAISWLAGSEQYF. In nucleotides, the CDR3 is TGTGCCATCAGCTGGCTAGCGGGAAGCGAGCAGTACTTC.

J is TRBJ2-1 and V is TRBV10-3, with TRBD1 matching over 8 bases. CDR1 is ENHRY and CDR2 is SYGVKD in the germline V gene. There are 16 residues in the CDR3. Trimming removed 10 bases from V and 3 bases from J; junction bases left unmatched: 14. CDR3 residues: CASSWVQGQVYNEQFF. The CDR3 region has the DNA TGTGCCAGCAGCTGGGTCCAGGGACAGGTCTACAATGAGCAGTTCTTC.

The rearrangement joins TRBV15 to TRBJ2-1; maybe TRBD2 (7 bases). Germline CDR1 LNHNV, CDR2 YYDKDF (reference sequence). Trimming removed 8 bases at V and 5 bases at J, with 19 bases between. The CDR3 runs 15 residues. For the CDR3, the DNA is TGTGCCACCTCCACCGGGGGGCGACAAAACAATGAGCAGTTCTTC. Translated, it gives CATSTGGRQNNEQFF. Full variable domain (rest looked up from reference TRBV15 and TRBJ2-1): DAMVIQNPRYQVTQFGKPVTLSCSQTLNHNVMYWYQQKSSQAPKLLFHYYDKDFNNEADTPDNFQSRRPNTSFCFLDIRSPGLGDTAMYLCATSTGGRQNNEQFFGPGTRLTVL.

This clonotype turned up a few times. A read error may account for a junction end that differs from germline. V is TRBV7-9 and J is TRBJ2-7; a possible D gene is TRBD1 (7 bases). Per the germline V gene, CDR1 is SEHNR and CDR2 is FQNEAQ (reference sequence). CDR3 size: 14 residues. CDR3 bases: TGTGGCAGCAGCTTAGCGCGGGACAGCTACGAGCAGTACTTC. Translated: CGSSLARDSYEQYF.

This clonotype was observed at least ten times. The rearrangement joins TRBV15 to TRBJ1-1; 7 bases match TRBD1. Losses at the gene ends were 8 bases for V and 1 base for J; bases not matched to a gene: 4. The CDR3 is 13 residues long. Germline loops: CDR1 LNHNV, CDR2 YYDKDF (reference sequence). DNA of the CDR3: TGTGCCACCGCAGGGACAGCGAACACTGAAGCTTTCTTT. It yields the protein CATAGTANTEAFF.

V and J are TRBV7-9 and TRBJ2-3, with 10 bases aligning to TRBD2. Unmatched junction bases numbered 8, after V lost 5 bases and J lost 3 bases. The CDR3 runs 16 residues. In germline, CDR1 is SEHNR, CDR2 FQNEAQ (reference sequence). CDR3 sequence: CASSDSGTSETDTQYF. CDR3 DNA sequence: TGTGCCAGCAGCGACTCCGGGACTAGCGAAACAGATACGCAGTATTTT.

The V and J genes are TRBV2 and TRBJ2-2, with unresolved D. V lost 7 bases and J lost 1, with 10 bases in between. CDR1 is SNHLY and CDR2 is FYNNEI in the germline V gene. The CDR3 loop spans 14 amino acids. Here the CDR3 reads CASTAARNTGELFF. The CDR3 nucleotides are TGTGCCAGCACGGCCGCCAGGAACACCGGGGAGCTGTTTTTT.

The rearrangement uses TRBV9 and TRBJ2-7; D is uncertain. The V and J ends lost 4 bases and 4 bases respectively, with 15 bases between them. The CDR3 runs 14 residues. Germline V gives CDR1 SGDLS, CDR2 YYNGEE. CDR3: CASSSRTDFYEQYF. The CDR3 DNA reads TGTGCCAGCAGCTCACGAACAGACTTTTACGAGCAGTACTTC.

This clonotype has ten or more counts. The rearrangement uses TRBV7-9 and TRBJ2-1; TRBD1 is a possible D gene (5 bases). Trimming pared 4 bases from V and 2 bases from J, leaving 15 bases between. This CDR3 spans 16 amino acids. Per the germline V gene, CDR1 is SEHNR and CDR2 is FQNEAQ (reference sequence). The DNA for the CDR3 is TGTGCCAGCAGCTATACCTTAAGGGGTACCTACAATGAGCAGTTCTTC. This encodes CASSYTLRGTYNEQFF.

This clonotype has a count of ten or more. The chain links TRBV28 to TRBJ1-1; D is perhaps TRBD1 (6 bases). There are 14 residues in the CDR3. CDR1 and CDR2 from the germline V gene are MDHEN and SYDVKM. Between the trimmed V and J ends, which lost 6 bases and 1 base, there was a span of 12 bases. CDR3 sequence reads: CASSLRGGNTEAFF. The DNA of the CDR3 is TGTGCCAGCAGCTTAAGGGGGGGGAACACTGAAGCTTTCTTT. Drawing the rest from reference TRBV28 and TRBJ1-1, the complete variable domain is DVKVTQSSRYLVKRTGEKVFLECVQDMDHENMFWYRQDPGLGLRLIYFSYDVKMKEKGDIPEGYSVSREKKERFSLILESASTNQTSMYLCASSLRGGNTEAFFGQGTRLTVV.

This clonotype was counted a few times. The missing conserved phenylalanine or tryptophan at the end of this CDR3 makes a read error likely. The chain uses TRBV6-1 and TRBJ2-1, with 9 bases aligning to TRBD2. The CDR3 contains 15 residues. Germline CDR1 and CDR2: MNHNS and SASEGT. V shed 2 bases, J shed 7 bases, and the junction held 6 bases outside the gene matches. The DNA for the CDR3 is TGTGCCAGCAGTGAATTGGTAGCGGGAGAAAATGAGCAGTTCCTC. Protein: CASSELVAGENEQFL.

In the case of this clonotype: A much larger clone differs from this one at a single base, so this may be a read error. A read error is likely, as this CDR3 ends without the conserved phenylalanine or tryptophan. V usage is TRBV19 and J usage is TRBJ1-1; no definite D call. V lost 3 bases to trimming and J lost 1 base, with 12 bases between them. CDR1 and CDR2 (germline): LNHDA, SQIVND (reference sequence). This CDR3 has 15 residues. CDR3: CASSIGRAANTEAFL. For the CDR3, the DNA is TGTGCCAGTAGTATCGGGAGGGCAGCGAACACTGAAGCTTTCCTT.

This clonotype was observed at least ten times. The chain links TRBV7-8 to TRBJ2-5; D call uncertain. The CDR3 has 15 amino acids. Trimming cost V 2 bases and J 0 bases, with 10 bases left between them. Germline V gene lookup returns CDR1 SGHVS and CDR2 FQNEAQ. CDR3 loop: CASSLSQRYQETQYF. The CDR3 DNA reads TGTGCCAGCAGCTTAAGCCAGCGTTACCAAGAGACCCAGTACTTC.

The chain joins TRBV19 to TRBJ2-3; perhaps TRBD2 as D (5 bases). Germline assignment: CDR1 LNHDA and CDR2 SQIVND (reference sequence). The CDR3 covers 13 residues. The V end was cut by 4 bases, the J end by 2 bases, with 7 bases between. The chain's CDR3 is CASSTEVTDTQYF. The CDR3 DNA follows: TGTGCCAGTAGTACGGAGGTCACAGATACGCAGTATTTT.

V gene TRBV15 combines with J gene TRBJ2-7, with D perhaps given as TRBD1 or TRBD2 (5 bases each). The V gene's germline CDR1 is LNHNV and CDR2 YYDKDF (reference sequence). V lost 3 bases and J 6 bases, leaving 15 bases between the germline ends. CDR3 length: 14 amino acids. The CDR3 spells CATSRGTGIVEQYF. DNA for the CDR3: TGTGCCACCAGCAGGGGGACCGGGATCGTCGAGCAGTACTTC.

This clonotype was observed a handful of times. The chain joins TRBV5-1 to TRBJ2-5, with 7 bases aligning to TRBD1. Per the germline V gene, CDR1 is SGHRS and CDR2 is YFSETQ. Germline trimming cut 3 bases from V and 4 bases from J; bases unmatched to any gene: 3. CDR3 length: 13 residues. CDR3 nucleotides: TGCGCCAGCAGCTGGGACAGTCGAGAGACCCAGTACTTC. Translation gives CASSWDSRETQYF.

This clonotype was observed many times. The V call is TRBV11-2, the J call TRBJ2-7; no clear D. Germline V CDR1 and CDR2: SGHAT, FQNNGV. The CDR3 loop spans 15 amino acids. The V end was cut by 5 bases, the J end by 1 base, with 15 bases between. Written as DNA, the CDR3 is TGTGCCAGCAGCCCCCTAGGACGGCTATCCTACGAGCAGTACTTC. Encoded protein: CASSPLGRLSYEQYF.

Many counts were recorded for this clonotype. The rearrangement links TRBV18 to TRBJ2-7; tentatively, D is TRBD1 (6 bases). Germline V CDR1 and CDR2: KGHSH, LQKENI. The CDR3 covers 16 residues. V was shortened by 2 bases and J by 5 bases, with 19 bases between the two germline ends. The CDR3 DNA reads TGTGCCAGCTCACCAACGAGGCGGCAGGGGCCCCACGAGCAGTACTTC. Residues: CASSPTRRQGPHEQYF.

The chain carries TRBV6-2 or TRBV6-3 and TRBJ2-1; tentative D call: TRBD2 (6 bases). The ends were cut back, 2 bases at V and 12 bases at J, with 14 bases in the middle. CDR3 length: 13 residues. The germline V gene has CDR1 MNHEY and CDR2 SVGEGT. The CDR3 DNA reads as TGTGCCAGCAGTTACGGAGGGGCCTCGGCGCAGTTCTTC. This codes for CASSYGGASAQFF.

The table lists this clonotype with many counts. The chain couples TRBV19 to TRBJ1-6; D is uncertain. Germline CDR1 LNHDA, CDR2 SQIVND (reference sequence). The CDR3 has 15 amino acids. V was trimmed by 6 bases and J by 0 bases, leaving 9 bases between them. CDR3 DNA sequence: TGTGCCAGTAGGGGGTGGAGCTCCTATAATTCACCCCTCCACTTT. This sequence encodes CASRGWSSYNSPLHF.

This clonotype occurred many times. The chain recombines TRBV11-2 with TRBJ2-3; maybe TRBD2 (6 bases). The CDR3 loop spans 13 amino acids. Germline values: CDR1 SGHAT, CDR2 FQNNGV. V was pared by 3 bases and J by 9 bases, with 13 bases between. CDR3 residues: CASSLSHRGTQYF. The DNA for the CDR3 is TGTGCCAGCAGCTTGTCCCACCGGGGGACGCAGTATTTT.